This T cell receptor beta chain was identified during a study of Ad26.COV2.S vaccination and SARS-CoV-2 variants (dated by TCRdb to about 2021). Broadly, across the study: Vaccine-arm donors were drawn from COV1001, a multicentre, randomized, double-blind, placebo-controlled phase I-IIa trial of Ad26.COV2.S in healthy adults. Dosing of Ad26.COV2.S was intramuscular, at either 5x10^10 or 1x10^11 viral particles, delivered as one shot or as two shots spaced 56 days apart. Sequencing of the TCRbeta repertoire served to evaluate the specificity and breadth of SARS-CoV-2-reactive T cell receptors following Ad26.COV2.S vaccination. The TCR-sequenced set comprised approximately 30 samples: some 20 Ad26.COV2.S vaccine recipients, 5 placebo recipients and 8 SARS-CoV-2 convalescent individuals. Participants in the trial were split at random into five groups of five each, receiving low-dose or high-dose Ad26.COV2.S once or twice, or else placebo on both occasions. Throughout the experiments and outcome assessment, investigators stayed blinded to trial group allocation.

Reading the germline V gene (reference sequence) gives CDR1 SEHNR and CDR2 FQNEAQ. The germline V and J ends show losses of 5 bases and 4 bases respectively, and no gene match explains 4 bases of the junction. Spanning cysteine to phenylalanine, the CDR3 consists of 14 amino acids. The kept DNA is CDR3 alone, 42 bases in frame from the first base. This clone has just one count. Its target antigen remains unknown. Base qualities were left out, and no much larger clone turns up one base away. Study-level results and caveats: The authors noted that the TCR breadth and depth analyses may have underestimated total T cell responses. After vaccination, substantial breadth of spike-specific CD8+ and CD4+ T cell responses was reported. Vaccine and placebo recipients had comparable non-spike TCR breadth, which fits with the vaccine containing only spike. Comparing responses between vaccine doses or regimens was not something the study was powered to do. Spike-specific TCR breadth was higher in Ad26.COV2.S recipients than in placebo recipients (P = 0.0014).

TCRbeta CDR3 regions were sequenced with the immunoSEQ Assay. After extraction, genomic DNA underwent amplification by bias-controlled multiplex PCR, followed by high-throughput sequencing. The study's processing was this. Collapsing and filtering of sequences were performed to quantify the absolute abundance of each unique TCRbeta CDR3 region. T cell fraction was estimated by normalization of TCRbeta template counts to usable DNA, with usable DNA being measured through amplification of reference genes present in all nucleated cells. Repertoire TCRs were annotated as SARS-CoV-2-specific by exact matching of V gene, CDR3 amino acid sequence and J gene to a known reactive TCR set. The reference SARS-CoV-2 TCR set came from MIRA and was filtered for enrichment in COVID-19-positive ImmuneCODE repertoires, removing public or cross-reactive TCRs. Using the MIRA antigens, annotated TCRs were further analysed by specific ORF or by position within an ORF. Breadth was defined as annotated unique rearrangements over total unique productive rearrangements; depth was the summed frequency of those rearrangements. TCR breadth was compared between groups using two-sided Wilcoxon rank-sum tests. What TCRdb holds here is the immuneACCESS table cut down to in-frame rearrangements. Part of the clones is not present; checked against another copy, under half of the missing clones reflect an unresolved V gene, and the others are unexplained. The V and J calls and clone size come from that table; D and trimming were worked out from the DNA. This sample gives 400,000 to 450,000 clones in total; around 92% of them show up just once. About 1.7% of the sample is taken by the ten largest.

Read against the paper, the sample's treatment or condition label means: over 15 received Ad26.COV2.S at low or high dose, single or two shots; five or six received placebo; per-sample allocation not given. Repertoires of vaccine and placebo recipients were sequenced from samples taken on day 63 after the first injection. In Cohort 1b, about two dozen adults aged 18-55 years were enrolled at a single site in Boston, USA, between 29 July and 7 August 2020. Ad26.COV2.S consisted of a replication-incompetent adenovirus type 26 vector by which a prefusion-stabilized SARS-CoV-2 spike protein from the original Wuhan strain was expressed.

Recombination joined TRBV7-9 with TRBJ2-1, and TRBD2 matches 8 of the central bases. The receptor's source is a person aged 18-60 years who received the Ad26.COV2.S COVID-19 vaccine or a placebo. The sequencing here drew on peripheral blood, taken in a trial of Ad26.COV2.S vaccine versus placebo. The CDR3 has the sequence CASSAAGEYNEQFF. The base sequence is TGTGCCAGCAGCGCAGCGGGGGAGTACAATGAGCAGTTCTTC.